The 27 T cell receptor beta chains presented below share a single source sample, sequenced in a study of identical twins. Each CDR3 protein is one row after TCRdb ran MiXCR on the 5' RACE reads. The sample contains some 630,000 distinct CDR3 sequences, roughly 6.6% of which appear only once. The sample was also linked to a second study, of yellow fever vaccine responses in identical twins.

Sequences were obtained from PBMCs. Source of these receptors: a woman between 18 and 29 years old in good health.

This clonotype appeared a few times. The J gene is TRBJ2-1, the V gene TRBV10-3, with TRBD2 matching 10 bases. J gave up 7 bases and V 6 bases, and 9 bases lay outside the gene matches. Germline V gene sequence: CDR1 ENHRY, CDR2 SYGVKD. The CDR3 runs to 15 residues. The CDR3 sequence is CAIRRSGGAGNEQFF. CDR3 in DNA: TGTGCCATCAGACGGAGCGGGGGGGCCGGGAATGAGCAGTTCTTC.

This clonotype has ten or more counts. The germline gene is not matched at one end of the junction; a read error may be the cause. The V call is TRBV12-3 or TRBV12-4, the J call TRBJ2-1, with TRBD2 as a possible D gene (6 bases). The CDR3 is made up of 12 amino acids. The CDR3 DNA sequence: TGTGCCAGCAGTCTAGCGCACAATGAGCAGTTCTTC. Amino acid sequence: CASSLAHNEQFF.

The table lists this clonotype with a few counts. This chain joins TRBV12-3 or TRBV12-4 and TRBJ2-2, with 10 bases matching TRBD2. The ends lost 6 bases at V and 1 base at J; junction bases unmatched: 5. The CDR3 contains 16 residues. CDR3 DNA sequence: TGTGCCAGCAGCAAAAGGACTAGCGGGAACACCGGGGAGCTGTTTTTT. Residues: CASSKRTSGNTGELFF.

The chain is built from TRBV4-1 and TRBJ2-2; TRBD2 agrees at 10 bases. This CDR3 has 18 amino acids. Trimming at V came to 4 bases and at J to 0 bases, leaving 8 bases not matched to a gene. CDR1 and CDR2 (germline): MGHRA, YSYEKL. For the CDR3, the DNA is TGCGCCAGCAGCCGAACGATTAGCGGGGGGCCGAACACCGGGGAGCTGTTTTTT. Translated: CASSRTISGGPNTGELFF.

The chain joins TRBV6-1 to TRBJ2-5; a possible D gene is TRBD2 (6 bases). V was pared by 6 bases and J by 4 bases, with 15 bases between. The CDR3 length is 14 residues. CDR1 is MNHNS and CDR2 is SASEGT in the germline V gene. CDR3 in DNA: TGTGCCAGCAGCTGGATCGAGGGAGGAGAGACCCAGTACTTC. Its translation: CASSWIEGGETQYF.

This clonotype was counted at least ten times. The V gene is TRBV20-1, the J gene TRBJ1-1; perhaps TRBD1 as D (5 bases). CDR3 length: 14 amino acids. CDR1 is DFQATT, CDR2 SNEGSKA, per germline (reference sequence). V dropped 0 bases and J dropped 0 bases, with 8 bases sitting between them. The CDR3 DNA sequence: TGCAGTGCTAGAGACCAGGGTCTGAACACTGAAGCTTTCTTT. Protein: CSARDQGLNTEAFF.

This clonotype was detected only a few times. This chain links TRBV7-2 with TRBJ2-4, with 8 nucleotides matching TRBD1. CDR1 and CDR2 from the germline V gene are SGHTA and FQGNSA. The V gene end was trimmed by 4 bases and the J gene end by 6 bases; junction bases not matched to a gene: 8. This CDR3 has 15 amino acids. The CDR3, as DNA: TGTGCCAGCAGCTCTGACGGACAGGGTAGAAACATTCAGTACTTC. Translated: CASSSDGQGRNIQYF.

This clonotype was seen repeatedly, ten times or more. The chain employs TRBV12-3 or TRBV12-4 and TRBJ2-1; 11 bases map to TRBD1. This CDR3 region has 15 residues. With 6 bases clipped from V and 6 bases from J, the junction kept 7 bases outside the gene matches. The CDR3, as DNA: TGTGCCAGCAGCAGACCCGGGACAGGGGGCAATGAGCAGTTCTTC. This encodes CASSRPGTGGNEQFF.

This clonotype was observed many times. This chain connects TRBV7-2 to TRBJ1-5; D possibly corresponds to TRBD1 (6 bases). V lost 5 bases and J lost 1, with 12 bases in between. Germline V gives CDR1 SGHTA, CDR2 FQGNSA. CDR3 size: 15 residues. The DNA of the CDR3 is TGTGCCAGCAGCACCGGGACACTGAGCAATCAGCCCCAGCATTTT. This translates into CASSTGTLSNQPQHF. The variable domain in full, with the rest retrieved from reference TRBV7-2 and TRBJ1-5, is GAGVSQSPSNKVTEKGKDVELRCDPISGHTALYWYRQSLGQGLEFLIYFQGNSAPDKSGLPSDRFSAERTGGSVSTLTIQRTQQEDSAVYLCASSTGTLSNQPQHFGDGTRLSIL.

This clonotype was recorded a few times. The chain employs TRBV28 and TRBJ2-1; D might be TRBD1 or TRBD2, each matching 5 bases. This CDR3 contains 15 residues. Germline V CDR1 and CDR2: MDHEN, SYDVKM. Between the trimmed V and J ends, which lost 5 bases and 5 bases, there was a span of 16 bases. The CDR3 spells CASSGRGSLHNEQFF. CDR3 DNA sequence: TGTGCCAGCAGTGGACGGGGCAGTCTTCACAATGAGCAGTTCTTC.

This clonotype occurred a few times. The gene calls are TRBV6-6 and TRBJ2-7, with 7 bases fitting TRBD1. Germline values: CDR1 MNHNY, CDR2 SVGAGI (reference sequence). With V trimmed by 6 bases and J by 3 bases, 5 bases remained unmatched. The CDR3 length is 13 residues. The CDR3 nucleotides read TGTGCCAGCAGAAACAGGGGCCTCTACGAGCAGTACTTC. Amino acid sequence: CASRNRGLYEQYF.

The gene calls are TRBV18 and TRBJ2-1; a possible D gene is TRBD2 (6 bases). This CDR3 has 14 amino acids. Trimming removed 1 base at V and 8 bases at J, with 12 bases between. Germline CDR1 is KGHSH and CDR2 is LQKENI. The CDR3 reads CASSPLGASDEQFF. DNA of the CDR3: TGTGCCAGCTCACCACTCGGGGCTAGCGATGAGCAGTTCTTC.

CDR3 coding DNA: TGTGCCGGTGACACGGTCGCGGGGGAGCAGTACGTC. It translates to CAGDTVAGEQYV. The genes are TRBV6-5 and TRBJ2-7; D is possibly TRBD2 (6 bases). This CDR3 has 12 residues. Germline CDR1 is MNHEY and CDR2 is SVGAGI. The germline V and J ends were trimmed by 11 bases and 7 bases, with 18 bases remaining between them.

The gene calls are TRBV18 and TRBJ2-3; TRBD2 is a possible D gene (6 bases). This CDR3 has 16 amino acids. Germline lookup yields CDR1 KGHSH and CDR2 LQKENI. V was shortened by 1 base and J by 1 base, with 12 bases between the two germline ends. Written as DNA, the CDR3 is TGTGCCAGCTCACCACTAGTCGGGACTGGCACAGATACGCAGTATTTT. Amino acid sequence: CASSPLVGTGTDTQYF.

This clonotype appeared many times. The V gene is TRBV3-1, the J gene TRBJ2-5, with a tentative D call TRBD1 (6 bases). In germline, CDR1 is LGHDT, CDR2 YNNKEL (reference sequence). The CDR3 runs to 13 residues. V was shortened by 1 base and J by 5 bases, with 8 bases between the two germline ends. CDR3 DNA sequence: TGTGCCAGCAGCCAAGGAAGGGGGGAGACCCAGTACTTC. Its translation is CASSQGRGETQYF.

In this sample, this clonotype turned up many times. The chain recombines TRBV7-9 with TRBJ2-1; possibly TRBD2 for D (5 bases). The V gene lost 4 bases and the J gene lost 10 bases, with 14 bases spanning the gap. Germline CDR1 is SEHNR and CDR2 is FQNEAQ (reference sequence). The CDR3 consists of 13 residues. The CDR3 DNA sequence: TGTGCCAGCAGCTCCCGAGGGAGTAACGAGCAGTTCTTC. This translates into CASSSRGSNEQFF.

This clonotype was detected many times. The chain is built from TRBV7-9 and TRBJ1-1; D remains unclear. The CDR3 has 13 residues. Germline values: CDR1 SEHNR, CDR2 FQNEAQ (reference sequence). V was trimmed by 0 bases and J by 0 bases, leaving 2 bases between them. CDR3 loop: CASSLALNTEAFF. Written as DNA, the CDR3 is TGTGCCAGCAGCTTAGCACTGAACACTGAAGCTTTCTTT.

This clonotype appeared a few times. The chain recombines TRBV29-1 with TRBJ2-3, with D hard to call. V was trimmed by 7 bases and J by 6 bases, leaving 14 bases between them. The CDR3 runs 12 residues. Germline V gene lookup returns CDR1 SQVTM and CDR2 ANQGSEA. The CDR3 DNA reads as TGCAGCGCCGAGGCCCCCGGGGATACGCAGTATTTT. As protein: CSAEAPGDTQYF.

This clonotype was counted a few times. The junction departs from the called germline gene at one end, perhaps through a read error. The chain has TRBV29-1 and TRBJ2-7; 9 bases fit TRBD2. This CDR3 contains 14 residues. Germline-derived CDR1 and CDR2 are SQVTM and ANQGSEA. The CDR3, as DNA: TGCAGCGTTTCGGGCGGGAGGGCCTCCAACGAGCAGTACTTC. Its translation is CSVSGGRASNEQYF.

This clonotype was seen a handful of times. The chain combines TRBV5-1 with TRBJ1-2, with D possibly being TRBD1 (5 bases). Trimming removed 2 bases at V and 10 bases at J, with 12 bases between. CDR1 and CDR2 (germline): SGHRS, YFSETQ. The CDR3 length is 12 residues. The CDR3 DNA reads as TGCGCCAGCAGCTTAGGGGCGATCGACTACACCTTC. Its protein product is CASSLGAIDYTF.

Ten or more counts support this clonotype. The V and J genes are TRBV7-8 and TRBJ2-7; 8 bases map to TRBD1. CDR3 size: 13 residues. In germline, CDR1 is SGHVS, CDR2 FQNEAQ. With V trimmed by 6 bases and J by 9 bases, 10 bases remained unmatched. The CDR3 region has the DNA TGTGCCAGCAGTTGGACAGGGATTGAAGGGCAGTACTTC. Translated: CASSWTGIEGQYF.

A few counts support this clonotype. The CDR3 sequence: CASSSLDRVTAHNTEAFF. Written as DNA, the CDR3 is TGTGCCAGCAGTTCCCTTGACAGGGTAACGGCCCACAACACTGAAGCTTTCTTT. This chain connects TRBV28 to TRBJ1-1; 7 bases are shared with TRBD1. The junction had 16 bases not matched to a gene; V was cut back by 4 bases and J by 2 bases. The CDR3 totals 18 residues. Per the germline V gene, CDR1 is MDHEN and CDR2 is SYDVKM.

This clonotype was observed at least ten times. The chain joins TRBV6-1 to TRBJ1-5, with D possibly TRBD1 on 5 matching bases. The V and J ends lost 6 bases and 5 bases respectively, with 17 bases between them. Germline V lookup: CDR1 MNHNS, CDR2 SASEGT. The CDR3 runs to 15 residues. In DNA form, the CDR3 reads TGTGCCAGCAGCCGCTTATGGGACTCGGATCAGCCCCAGCATTTT. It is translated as CASSRLWDSDQPQHF.

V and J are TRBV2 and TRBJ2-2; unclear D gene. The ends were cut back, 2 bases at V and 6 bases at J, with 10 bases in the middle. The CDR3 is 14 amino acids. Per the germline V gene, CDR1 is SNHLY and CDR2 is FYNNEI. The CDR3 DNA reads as TGTGCCAGCAGTGAAAAGTCGATCCCCGGGGAGCTGTTTTTT. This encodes CASSEKSIPGELFF.

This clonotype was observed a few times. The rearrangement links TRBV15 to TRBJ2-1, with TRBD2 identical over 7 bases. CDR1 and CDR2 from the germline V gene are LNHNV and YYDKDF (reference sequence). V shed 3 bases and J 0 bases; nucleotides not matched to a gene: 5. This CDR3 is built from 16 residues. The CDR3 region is CATSRGAGSSYNEQFF. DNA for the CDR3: TGTGCCACCAGCAGGGGAGCGGGGAGCTCCTACAATGAGCAGTTCTTC.

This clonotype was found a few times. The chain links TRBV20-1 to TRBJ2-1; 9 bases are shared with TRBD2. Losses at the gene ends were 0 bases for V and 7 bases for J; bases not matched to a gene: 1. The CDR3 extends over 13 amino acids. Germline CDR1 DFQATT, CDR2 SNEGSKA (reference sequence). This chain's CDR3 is CSARDLAGNEQFF. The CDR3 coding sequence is TGCAGTGCTAGAGATCTAGCGGGGAATGAGCAGTTCTTC.

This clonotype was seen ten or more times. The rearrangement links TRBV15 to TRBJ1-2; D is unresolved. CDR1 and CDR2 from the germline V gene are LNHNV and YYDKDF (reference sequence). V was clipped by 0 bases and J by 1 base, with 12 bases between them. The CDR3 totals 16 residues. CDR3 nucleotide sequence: TGTGCCACCAGCAGAGATCTCGATCGGATTAACTATGGCTACACCTTC. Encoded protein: CATSRDLDRINYGYTF.